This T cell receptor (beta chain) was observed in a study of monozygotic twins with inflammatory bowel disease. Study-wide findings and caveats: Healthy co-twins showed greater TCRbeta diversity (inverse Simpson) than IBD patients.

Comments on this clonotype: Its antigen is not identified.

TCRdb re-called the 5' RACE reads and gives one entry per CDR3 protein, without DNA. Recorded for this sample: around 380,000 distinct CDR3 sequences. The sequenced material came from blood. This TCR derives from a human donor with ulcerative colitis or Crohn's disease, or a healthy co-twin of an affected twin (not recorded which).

The CDR3 is CASSAGQIQETQYF. The genes are TRBV18 and TRBJ2-5; lacking DNA, the TRBD1 call made by TCRdb goes unchecked. The CDR3 covers 14 residues. Germline V gene lookup returns CDR1 KGHSH and CDR2 LQKENI.